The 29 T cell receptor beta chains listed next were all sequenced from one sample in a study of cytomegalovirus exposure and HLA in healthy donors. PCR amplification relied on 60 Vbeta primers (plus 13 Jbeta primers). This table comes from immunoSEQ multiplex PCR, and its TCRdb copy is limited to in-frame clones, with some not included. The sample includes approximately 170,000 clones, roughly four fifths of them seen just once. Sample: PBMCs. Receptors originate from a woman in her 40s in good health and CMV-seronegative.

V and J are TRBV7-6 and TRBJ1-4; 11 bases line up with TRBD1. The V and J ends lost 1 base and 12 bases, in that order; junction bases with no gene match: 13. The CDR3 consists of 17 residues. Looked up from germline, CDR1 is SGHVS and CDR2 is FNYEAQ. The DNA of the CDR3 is TGTGCCAGCAGCTTAGTGGCCGGGACAGGGGGATTCCTTGAACTGTTTTTT. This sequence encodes CASSLVAGTGGFLELFF.

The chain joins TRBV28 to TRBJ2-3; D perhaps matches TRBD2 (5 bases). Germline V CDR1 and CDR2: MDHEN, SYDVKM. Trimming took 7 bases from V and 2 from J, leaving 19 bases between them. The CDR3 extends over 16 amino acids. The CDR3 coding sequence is TGTGCCAGCACCCCCCTCGGGGTGGTATTCACAGATACGCAGTATTTT. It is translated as CASTPLGVVFTDTQYF.

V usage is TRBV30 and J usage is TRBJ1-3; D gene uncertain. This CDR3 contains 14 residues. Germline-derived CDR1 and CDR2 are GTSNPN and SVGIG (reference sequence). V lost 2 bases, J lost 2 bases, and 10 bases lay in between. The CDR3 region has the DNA TGTGCCTGGAGTCCCGCGGCCGCTGGAAACACCATATATTTT. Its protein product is CAWSPAAAGNTIYF.

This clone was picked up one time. The CDR3 is CASSPPPGELGQPQHF. The CDR3, as DNA: TGTGCCAGCAGCCCCCCCCCTGGGGAGCTCGGGCAGCCCCAGCATTTT. The J gene is TRBJ1-5, the V gene TRBV28, with unresolved D. Looked up from germline, CDR1 is MDHEN and CDR2 is SYDVKM. The CDR3 is 16 amino acids. Trimming removed 6 bases at V and 7 bases at J, with 22 bases between. The complete variable domain, with remaining parts taken from reference TRBV28 and TRBJ1-5, reads DVKVTQSSRYLVKRTGEKVFLECVQDMDHENMFWYRQDPGLGLRLIYFSYDVKMKEKGDIPEGYSVSREKKERFSLILESASTNQTSMYLCASSPPPGELGQPQHFGDGTRLSIL.

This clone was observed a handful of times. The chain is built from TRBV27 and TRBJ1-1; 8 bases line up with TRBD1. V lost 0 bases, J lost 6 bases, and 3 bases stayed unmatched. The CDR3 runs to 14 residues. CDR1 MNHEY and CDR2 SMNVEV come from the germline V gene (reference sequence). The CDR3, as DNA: TGTGCCAGCAGTTTATCGCAGGGGGCTGCTGAAGCTTTCTTT. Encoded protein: CASSLSQGAAEAFF.

Written as DNA, the CDR3 is TGTGCCAGTCAGGGGGCGACCGGGAACACTGAAGCTTTCTTT. Amino acids: CASQGATGNTEAFF. This chain connects TRBV10-3 to TRBJ1-1; 8 positions agree with TRBD1. CDR3 length equals 14 residues. V was pared by 10 bases and J by 1 base, with 8 bases of the junction left unmatched. The germline gives CDR1 ENHRY, CDR2 SYGVKD.

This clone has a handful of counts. The CDR3 protein is CASSGWDSPPEQYF. Here the CDR3 DNA reads TGTGCCAGCAGCGGATGGGACAGCCCCCCCGAGCAGTACTTC. The J gene is TRBJ2-7, the V gene TRBV5-4; 7 bases fit TRBD1. The CDR3 length is 14 residues. Germline-derived CDR1 and CDR2 are SGHNT and YYREEE (reference sequence). Germline trimming cut 4 bases from V and 6 bases from J; bases unmatched to any gene: 10.

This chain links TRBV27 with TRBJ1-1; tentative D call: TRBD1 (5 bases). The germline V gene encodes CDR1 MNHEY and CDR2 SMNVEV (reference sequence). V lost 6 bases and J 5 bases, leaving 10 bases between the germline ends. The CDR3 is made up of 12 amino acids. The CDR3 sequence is CASSIPGTEAFF. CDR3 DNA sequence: TGTGCCAGCAGCATCCCAGGGACTGAAGCTTTCTTT.

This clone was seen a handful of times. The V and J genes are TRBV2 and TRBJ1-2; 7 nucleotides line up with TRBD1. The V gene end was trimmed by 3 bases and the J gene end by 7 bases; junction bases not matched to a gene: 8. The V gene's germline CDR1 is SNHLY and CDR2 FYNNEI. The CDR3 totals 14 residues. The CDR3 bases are TGTGCCAGCAGTGATTTAGAGGGGGCCGTTGGCTACACCTTC. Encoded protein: CASSDLEGAVGYTF.

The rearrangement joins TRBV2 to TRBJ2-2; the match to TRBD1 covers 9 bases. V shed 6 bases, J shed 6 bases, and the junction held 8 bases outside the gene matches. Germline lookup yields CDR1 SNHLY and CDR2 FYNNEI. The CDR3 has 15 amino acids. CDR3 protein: CASRSGTGSPGELFF. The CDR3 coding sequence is TGTGCCAGCAGATCCGGGACAGGGAGCCCCGGGGAGCTGTTTTTT.

The CDR3 DNA sequence: TGTGCCAGCAGTGCGCGGGACAGGGGGCGATGGACTGAAGCTTTCTTT. Encoded protein: CASSARDRGRWTEAFF. J is TRBJ1-1 and V is TRBV6-1; 12 bases map to TRBD1. After removal of 4 bases from V and 5 bases from J, the junction contained 8 bases not matched to a gene. CDR1 is MNHNS and CDR2 is SASEGT in the germline V gene. The CDR3 has 16 residues.

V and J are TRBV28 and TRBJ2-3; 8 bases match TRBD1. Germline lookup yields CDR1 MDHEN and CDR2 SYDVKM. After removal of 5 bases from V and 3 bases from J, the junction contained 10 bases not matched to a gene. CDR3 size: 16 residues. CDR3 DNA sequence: TGTGCCAGCAGTCCCTCAGGGGGCGCCTTAACAGATACGCAGTATTTT. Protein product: CASSPSGGALTDTQYF.

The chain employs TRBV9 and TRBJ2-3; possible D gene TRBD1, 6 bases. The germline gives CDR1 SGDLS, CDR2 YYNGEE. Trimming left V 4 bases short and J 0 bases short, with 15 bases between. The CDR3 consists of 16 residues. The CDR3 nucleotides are TGTGCCAGCAGCTTCCTAGAGGGGGAGAGCACAGATACGCAGTATTTT. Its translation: CASSFLEGESTDTQYF.

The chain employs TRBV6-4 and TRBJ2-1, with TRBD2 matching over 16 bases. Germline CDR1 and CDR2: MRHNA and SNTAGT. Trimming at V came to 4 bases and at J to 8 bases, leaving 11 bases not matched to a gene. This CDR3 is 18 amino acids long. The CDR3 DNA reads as TGTGCCAGCAGTGCTAACCCGGGACTAGCGGGAGGGGGGGATGAGCAGTTCTTC. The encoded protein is CASSANPGLAGGGDEQFF.

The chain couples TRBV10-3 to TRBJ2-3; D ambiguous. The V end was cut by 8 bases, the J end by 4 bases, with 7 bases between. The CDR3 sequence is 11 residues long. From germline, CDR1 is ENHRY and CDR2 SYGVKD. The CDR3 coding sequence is TGTGCCATCCGGTTCGCAGATACGCAGTATTTT. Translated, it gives CAIRFADTQYF.

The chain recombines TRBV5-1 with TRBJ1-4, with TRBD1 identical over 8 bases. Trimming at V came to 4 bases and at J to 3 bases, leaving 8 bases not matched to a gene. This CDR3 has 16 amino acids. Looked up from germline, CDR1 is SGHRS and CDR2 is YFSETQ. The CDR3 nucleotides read TGCGCCAGCAGCGAGCAGGGGGCCGGGTCTAATGAAAAACTGTTTTTT. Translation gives CASSEQGAGSNEKLFF. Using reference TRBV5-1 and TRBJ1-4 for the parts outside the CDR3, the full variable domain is KAGVTQTPRYLIKTRGQQVTLSCSPISGHRSVSWYQQTPGQGLQFLFEYFSETQRNKGNFPGRFSGRQFSNSRSEMNVSTLELGDSALYLCASSEQGAGSNEKLFFGSGTQLSVL.

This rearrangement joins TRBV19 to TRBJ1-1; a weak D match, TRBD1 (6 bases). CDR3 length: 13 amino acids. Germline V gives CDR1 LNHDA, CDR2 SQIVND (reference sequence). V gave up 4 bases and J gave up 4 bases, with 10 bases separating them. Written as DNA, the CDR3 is TGTGCCAGTAGTACAGGGGCCGCCACTGAAGCTTTCTTT. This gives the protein CASSTGAATEAFF.

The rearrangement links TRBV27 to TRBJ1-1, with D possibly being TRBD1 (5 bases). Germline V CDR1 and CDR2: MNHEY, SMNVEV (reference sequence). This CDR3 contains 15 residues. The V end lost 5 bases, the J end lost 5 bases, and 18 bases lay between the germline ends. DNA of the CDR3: TGTGCCAGCAGTCCGGGCGCAACCAGGGCAACTGAAGCTTTCTTT. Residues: CASSPGATRATEAFF.

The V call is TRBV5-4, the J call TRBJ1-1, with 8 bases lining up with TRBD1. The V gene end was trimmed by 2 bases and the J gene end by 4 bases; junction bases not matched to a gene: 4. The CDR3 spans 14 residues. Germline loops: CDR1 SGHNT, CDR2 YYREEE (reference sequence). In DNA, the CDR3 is TGTGCCAGCAGCTTCCAGGGGGCAGGCACTGAAGCTTTCTTT. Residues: CASSFQGAGTEAFF.

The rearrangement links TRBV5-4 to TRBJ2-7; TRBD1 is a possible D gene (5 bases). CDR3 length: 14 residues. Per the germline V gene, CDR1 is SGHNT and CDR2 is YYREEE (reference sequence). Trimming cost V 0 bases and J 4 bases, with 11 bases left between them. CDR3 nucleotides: TGTGCCAGCAGCTTGGAGGGGCAGGTATACGAGCAGTACTTC. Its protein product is CASSLEGQVYEQYF.

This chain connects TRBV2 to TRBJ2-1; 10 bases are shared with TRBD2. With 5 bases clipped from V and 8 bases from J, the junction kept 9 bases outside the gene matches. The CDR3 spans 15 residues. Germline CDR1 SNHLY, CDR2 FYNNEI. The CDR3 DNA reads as TGTGCCAGCAGTAAGCTAGCGGGAGTAGGCCATGAGCAGTTCTTC. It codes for CASSKLAGVGHEQFF.

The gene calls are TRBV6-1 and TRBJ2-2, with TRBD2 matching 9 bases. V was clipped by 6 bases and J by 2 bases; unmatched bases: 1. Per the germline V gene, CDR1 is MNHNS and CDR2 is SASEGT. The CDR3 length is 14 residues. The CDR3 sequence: CASSLAGNTGELFF. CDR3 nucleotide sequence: TGTGCCAGCAGCCTAGCGGGAAACACCGGGGAGCTGTTTTTT.

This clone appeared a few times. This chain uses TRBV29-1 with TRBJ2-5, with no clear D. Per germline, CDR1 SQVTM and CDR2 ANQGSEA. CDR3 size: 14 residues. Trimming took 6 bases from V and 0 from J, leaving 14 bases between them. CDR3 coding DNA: TGCAGCGTCGCCCCACAGTCCCACCAAGAGACCCAGTACTTC. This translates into CSVAPQSHQETQYF.

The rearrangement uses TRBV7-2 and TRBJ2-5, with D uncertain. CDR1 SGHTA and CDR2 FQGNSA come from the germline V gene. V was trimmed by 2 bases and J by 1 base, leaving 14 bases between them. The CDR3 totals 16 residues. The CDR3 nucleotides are TGTGCCAGCAGCTTATCAGTGGTAGCCCTCCAAGAGACCCAGTACTTC. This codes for CASSLSVVALQETQYF.

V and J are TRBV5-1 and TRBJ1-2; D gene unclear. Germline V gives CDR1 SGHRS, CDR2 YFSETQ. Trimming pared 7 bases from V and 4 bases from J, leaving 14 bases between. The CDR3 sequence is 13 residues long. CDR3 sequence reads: CASGSGSSYGYTF. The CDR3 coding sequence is TGCGCCAGCGGGTCAGGATCCTCCTATGGCTACACCTTC.

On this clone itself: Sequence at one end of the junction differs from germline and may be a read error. The CDR3 reads CASSAGLVYEQYF. Written as DNA, the CDR3 is TGTGCTAGCAGCGCCGGACTAGTCTACGAGCAGTACTTC. The rearrangement uses TRBV7-7 and TRBJ2-7; 7 positions match TRBD2. The germline CDR1 and CDR2 sequences are SSHAT and FNYEAQ (reference sequence). The CDR3 consists of 13 residues.

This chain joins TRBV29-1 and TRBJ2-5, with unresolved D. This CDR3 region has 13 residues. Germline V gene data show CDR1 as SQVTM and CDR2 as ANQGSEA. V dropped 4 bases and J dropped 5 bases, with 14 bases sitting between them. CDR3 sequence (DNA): TGCAGCGTTGGGATGAATATCAGGGAGACCCAGTACTTC. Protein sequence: CSVGMNIRETQYF.

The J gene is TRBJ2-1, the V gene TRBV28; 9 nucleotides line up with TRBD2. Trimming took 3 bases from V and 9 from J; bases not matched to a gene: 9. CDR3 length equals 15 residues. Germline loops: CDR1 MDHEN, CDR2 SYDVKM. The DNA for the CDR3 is TGTGCCAGCAGTTTGACTAGCGGAGGCGGGGGTGAGCAGTTCTTC. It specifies CASSLTSGGGGEQFF. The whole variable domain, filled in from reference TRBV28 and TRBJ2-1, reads DVKVTQSSRYLVKRTGEKVFLECVQDMDHENMFWYRQDPGLGLRLIYFSYDVKMKEKGDIPEGYSVSREKKERFSLILESASTNQTSMYLCASSLTSGGGGEQFFGPGTRLTVL.

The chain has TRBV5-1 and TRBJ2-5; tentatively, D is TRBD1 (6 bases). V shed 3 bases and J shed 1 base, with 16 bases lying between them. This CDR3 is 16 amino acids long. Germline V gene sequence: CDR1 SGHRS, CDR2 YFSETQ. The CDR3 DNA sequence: TGCGCCAGCAGCTCAGGGGAAATATCGGGCCAAGAGACCCAGTACTTC. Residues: CASSSGEISGQETQYF.